This T cell receptor (beta chain) was captured by sequencing in a study of T cells in tumors after PD-1 blockade. Study-level points and caveats: Approximately 41% of tumor TCR clonotypes were also found in blood.

Input was roughly 616 ng to 6,500 ng of genomic DNA from tumor or blood. Clones were sequenced by immunoSEQ multiplex PCR, and TCRdb holds only the in-frame ones, with some missing. The sample contains around 35,000 clones, 73% of which appear only once. This clone was seen only once. Its antigen is unidentified. This receptor was identified in a human donor with basal cell carcinoma. The specimen comprised PBMCs, sampled after anti-PD-1 treatment.

The CDR3 loop reads CSVSPGRDSEAFF. The CDR3 coding sequence is TGCAGCGTTTCACCAGGGAGGGATTCTGAAGCTTTCTTT. The chain joins TRBV29-1 to TRBJ1-1, with a tentative D call TRBD1 (5 bases). The germline gives CDR1 SQVTM, CDR2 ANQGSEA. The CDR3 loop spans 13 amino acids. V gave up 5 bases and J gave up 6 bases, with 16 bases separating them.